The T cell receptor (beta chain) under discussion was sequenced for a study of T cells expressing NK-cell markers. TCRdb reanalyzed the 5' RACE reads, giving one entry per CDR3 protein sequence and no DNA. Here the sample table reports about 140,000 distinct CDR3 sequences. CDR1 is SQVTM and CDR2 is ANQGSEA in the germline V gene. The CDR3 sequence is 12 residues long. The chain combines TRBV29-1 with TRBJ1-2. The sequenced material came from blood T cells: a sorted CD56 or NKG2C T cell subset, CD4+ or CD8+ T cells, or bulk PBMC T cells (not recorded which). The receptor was derived from a man younger than 30 in good health. CDR3 sequence: CSVVEDYYGYTF. Together with reference TRBV29-1 and TRBJ1-2, the CDR3 gives the full variable domain: SAVISQKPSRDICQRGTSLTIQCQVDSQVTMMFWYRQQPGQSLTLIATANQGSEATYESGFVIDKFPISRPNLTFSTLTVSNMSPEDSSIYLCSVVEDYYGYTFGSGTRLTVV.